The clone carrying this T cell receptor beta chain was recorded at least ten times. Its target is unknown. This CDR3 has 14 residues. Germline assignment: CDR1 LGHNA and CDR2 YSLEER. Trimming left V 4 bases short and J 8 bases short, with 14 bases between. As TCR cDNA was made by 5'RACE template switching, a universal primer site and UMIs were added. TCRdb called the 5' RACE reads again in MiXCR, with one record for every CDR3 protein. This table holds fewer than 400,000 distinct CDR3 sequences, about 6.2% found once. This entry is derived from a study of T cells after yellow fever vaccination. The study, taken as a whole, reports: Most clones from primary vaccination were detected again post-booster (about 95% CD4, 88% CD8).

The receptor was derived from a man aged 25 to 40 who received the YFV17D yellow fever vaccine. The rearrangement links TRBV4-3 to TRBJ1-4; a weak D match, TRBD1 (6 bases). The sample was PBMCs, taken 5 days after the yellow fever booster vaccination. For the CDR3, the DNA is TGCGCCAGCAGCCCAGAAGTTGACAGGGAAAAACTGTTTTTT. It specifies CASSPEVDREKLFF.